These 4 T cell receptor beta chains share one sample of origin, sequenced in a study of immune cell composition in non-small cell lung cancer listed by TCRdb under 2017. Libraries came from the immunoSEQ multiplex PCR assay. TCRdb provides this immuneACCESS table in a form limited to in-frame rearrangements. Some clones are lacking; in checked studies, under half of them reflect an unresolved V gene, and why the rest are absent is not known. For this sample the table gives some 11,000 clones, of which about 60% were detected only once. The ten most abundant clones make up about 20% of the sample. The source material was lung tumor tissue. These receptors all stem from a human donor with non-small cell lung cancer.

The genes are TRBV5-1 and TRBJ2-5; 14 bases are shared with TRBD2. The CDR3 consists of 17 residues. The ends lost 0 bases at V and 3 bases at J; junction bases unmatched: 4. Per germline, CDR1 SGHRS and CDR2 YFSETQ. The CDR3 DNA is TGCGCCAGCAGCTTGGCCCCGGGACTAGCGGGGGAAGAGACCCAGTACTTC. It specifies CASSLAPGLAGEETQYF.

CDR3 sequence (DNA): TGCAGCGGGGAAAGGGGGGGTGGCACTGAAGCTTTCTTT. This sequence encodes CSGERGGGTEAFF. The V call is TRBV29-1, the J call TRBJ1-1, with TRBD1 as a possible D gene (6 bases). CDR1 SQVTM and CDR2 ANQGSEA come from the germline V gene. CDR3 size: 13 residues. V gave up 7 bases and J gave up 4 bases, with 16 bases separating them.

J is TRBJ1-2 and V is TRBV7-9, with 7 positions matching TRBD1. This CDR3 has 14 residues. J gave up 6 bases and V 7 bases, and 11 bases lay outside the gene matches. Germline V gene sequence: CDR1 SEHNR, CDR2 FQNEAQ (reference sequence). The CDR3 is CASIGDRARDGYTF. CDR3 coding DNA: TGTGCCAGCATCGGCGACAGGGCGAGAGATGGCTACACCTTC.

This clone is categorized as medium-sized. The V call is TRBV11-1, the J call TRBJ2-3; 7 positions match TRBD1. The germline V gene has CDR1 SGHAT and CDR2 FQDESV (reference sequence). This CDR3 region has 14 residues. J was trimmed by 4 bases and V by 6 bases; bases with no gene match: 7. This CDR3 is CASSFDRVADTQYF. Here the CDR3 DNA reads TGTGCCAGCAGTTTCGACAGGGTCGCAGATACGCAGTATTTT. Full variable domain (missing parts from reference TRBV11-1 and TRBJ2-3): EAEVAQSPRYKITEKSQAVAFWCDPISGHATLYWYRQILGQGPELLVQFQDESVVDDSQLPKDRFSAERLKGVDSTLKIQPAELGDSAMYLCASSFDRVADTQYFGPGTRLTVL.